The rows below give T cell receptor beta chains drawn from one sample of a study of blood T cells in healthy people across ages. TCRdb independently ran MiXCR on the 5' RACE reads; one entry per CDR3 protein. The table records about 600,000 distinct CDR3 sequences, around 50% of them present only once. The sample consisted of blood. All receptors come from a man older than 75 in good health. CDR3s include the opening cysteine and the closing phenylalanine or tryptophan. Each record gives: D gene, V gene, J gene, clone size, CDR3 protein, CDR3 DNA. D genes are given only for firm matches. The listing skips clone size in some rows; elsewhere it reads once, few, many or a size class.

D: TRBD2
V: TRBV6-5
J: TRBJ2-1
size: many
CDR3: CASSPRVGGGNEQFF
DNA: TGTGCCAGCAGTCCCCGGGTGGGCGGGGGCAATGAGCAGTTCTTC

D: NA
V: TRBV14
J: TRBJ2-1
size: few
CDR3: CASSQVVQGEQFF
DNA: TGTGCCAGCAGCCAGGTAGTACAGGGTGAGCAGTTCTTC

D: NA
V: TRBV4-1
J: TRBJ2-1
size: NA
CDR3: CASSQDPRLSYNEQFF
DNA: TGCGCCAGCAGCCAAGATCCCAGACTCTCCTACAATGAGCAGTTCTTC

D: TRBD2
V: TRBV25-1
J: TRBJ2-1
size: NA
CDR3: CASNPGTSGGSSYNEQFF
DNA: TGTGCCAGCAACCCAGGGACTAGCGGGGGGTCCTCCTACAATGAGCAGTTCTTC

D: NA
V: TRBV11-2
J: TRBJ2-1
size: few
CDR3: CASSLVRDLVEQFF
DNA: TGTGCCAGCAGCTTAGTACGGGATTTGGTTGAGCAGTTCTTC

D: NA
V: TRBV30
J: TRBJ2-7
size: NA
CDR3: CAWSSGWAYEQYF
DNA: TGTGCCTGGAGTAGCGGGTGGGCCTACGAACAGTACTTC

D: NA
V: TRBV10-3
J: TRBJ1-1
size: NA
CDR3: CAIRREGDTEAFF
DNA: TGTGCCATCCGTCGGGAAGGAGACACTGAAGCTTTCTTT

D: NA
V: TRBV3-1
J: TRBJ2-1
size: NA
CDR3: CASSQGTGSQDYNEQFF
DNA: TGTGCCAGCAGCCAGGGAACAGGGTCTCAGGACTACAATGAGCAGTTCTTC

D: TRBD2
V: TRBV20-1
J: TRBJ2-1
size: few
CDR3: CSAVSGTSGYNEQFF
DNA: TGCAGTGCAGTCTCCGGGACTAGCGGCTACAATGAGCAGTTCTTC

D: NA
V: TRBV28
J: TRBJ1-1
size: NA
CDR3: CASRPGGSRWNTEAFF
DNA: TGTGCCAGCAGACCCGGTGGGTCCCGTTGGAACACTGAAGCTTTCTTT

D: NA
V: TRBV7-6
J: TRBJ2-3
size: NA
CDR3: CASSLAGGPSTQYF
DNA: TGTGCCAGCAGCTTAGCGGGGGGGCCCTCTACGCAGTATTTT

D: NA
V: TRBV4-1
J: TRBJ2-1
size: NA
CDR3: CASSQDTGSRYNEQFF
DNA: TGCGCCAGCAGCCAAGATACAGGTTCCCGGTACAATGAGCAGTTCTTC

D: NA
V: TRBV3-1
J: TRBJ2-5
size: NA
CDR3: CASSQEGRGPQETQYF
DNA: TGTGCCAGCAGCCAAGAAGGCCGGGGACCCCAAGAGACCCAGTACTTC

D: NA
V: TRBV6-6
J: TRBJ2-3
size: NA
CDR3: CASSTYSTGTQYF
DNA: TGTGCCAGCAGTACTTACAGCACAGGTACGCAGTATTTT

D: TRBD2
V: TRBV12-3/TRBV12-4
J: TRBJ2-5
size: NA
CDR3: CASSLLAGPQETQYF
DNA: TGTGCCAGCAGTTTACTAGCGGGGCCCCAAGAGACCCAGTACTTC

D: TRBD2
V: TRBV20-1
J: TRBJ2-7
size: NA
CDR3: CSARLAGLTSGSYEQYF
DNA: TGCAGTGCTCGCTTGGCGGGGTTAACTAGCGGGAGTTACGAGCAGTACTTC

D: TRBD2
V: TRBV4-3
J: TRBJ2-5
size: many
CDR3: CASSPVLAGGEETQYF
DNA: TGCGCCAGCAGCCCCGTTCTAGCGGGAGGTGAAGAGACCCAGTACTTC

D: NA
V: TRBV27
J: TRBJ1-1
size: NA
CDR3: CASSSRQIWGLNTEAFF
DNA: TGTGCCAGCAGTTCACGACAGATTTGGGGTTTGAACACTGAAGCTTTCTTT

D: NA
V: TRBV29-1
J: TRBJ2-4
size: NA
CDR3: CSVEEGGRGDIQYF
DNA: TGCAGCGTTGAAGAGGGGGGGAGGGGGGACATTCAGTACTTC

D: NA
V: TRBV29-1
J: TRBJ1-2
size: few
CDR3: CSVEDRGGNYGYTF
DNA: TGCAGCGTTGAAGATCGTGGAGGCAACTATGGCTACACCTTC

D: TRBD2
V: TRBV5-1
J: TRBJ2-7
size: NA
CDR3: CASSLDLAGAPGSYEQYF
DNA: TGCGCCAGCAGCTTGGATCTAGCGGGAGCCCCGGGGTCCTACGAGCAGTACTTC

D: NA
V: TRBV7-2
J: TRBJ2-7
size: NA
CDR3: CASSLVPGPTSYEQYF
DNA: TGTGCCAGCAGCTTAGTACCGGGCCCAACATCATACGAGCAGTACTTC

D: TRBD1
V: TRBV28
J: TRBJ1-2
size: NA
CDR3: CASSSTPQGSGGYGYTF
DNA: TGTGCCAGCAGTTCAACACCACAGGGGTCCGGGGGCTATGGCTACACCTTC

D: TRBD1
V: TRBV4-2
J: TRBJ2-1
size: few
CDR3: CASSQAGQGSEQFF
DNA: TGTGCCAGCAGCCAAGCGGGACAGGGTTCTGAGCAGTTCTTC

D: TRBD1
V: TRBV4-3
J: TRBJ2-3
size: few
CDR3: CASSQEHRGLSDTQYF
DNA: TGCGCCAGCAGCCAAGAACACAGGGGGCTTTCAGATACGCAGTATTTT

D: TRBD2
V: TRBV3-1
J: TRBJ2-7
size: NA
CDR3: CASSCSGRPGEQYF
DNA: TGTGCCAGCAGCTGTAGCGGGAGACCTGGCGAGCAGTACTTC

D: TRBD1
V: TRBV6-5
J: TRBJ2-5
size: few
CDR3: CASRSPGTGVREQYF
DNA: TGTGCCAGCAGAAGTCCCGGGACAGGGGTGCGGGAGCAGTACTTC

D: TRBD2
V: TRBV3-1
J: TRBJ2-7
size: NA
CDR3: CASSPGRIYYEQYF
DNA: TGTGCCAGCAGCCCCGGGAGGATTTACTACGAGCAGTACTTC

D: NA
V: TRBV7-6
J: TRBJ1-5
size: NA
CDR3: CASSLEPSKDQPQHF
DNA: TGTGCCAGCAGCTTAGAACCGTCCAAGGATCAGCCCCAGCATTTT

D: NA
V: TRBV28
J: TRBJ1-2
size: once
CDR3: CASRGSGFYGYTF
DNA: TGTGCCAGCAGGGGGTCAGGGTTCTATGGCTACACCTTC

D: NA
V: TRBV14
J: TRBJ2-5
size: NA
CDR3: CASSQVRIGETQYF
DNA: TGTGCCAGCAGCCAAGTACGGATAGGAGAGACCCAGTACTTC

D: TRBD1
V: TRBV6-6
J: TRBJ2-1
size: NA
CDR3: CAGSYGPGQGPNNEQFF
DNA: TGTGCCGGCAGTTACGGTCCGGGACAGGGGCCCAATAATGAGCAGTTCTTC

D: NA
V: TRBV9
J: TRBJ2-1
size: NA
CDR3: CASSVGRVNEQFF
DNA: TGTGCCAGCAGCGTAGGCAGGGTCAATGAGCAGTTCTTC

D: NA
V: TRBV5-1
J: TRBJ2-3
size: NA
CDR3: CASSKTRSGSGDTQYF
DNA: TGCGCCAGCAGTAAGACTAGATCAGGGTCCGGAGATACGCAGTATTTT

D: NA
V: TRBV3-1
J: TRBJ1-6
size: NA
CDR3: CASSQRYNSPLHF
DNA: TGTGCCAGCAGCCAACGGTATAATTCACCCCTCCACTTT

D: TRBD1
V: TRBV7-2
J: TRBJ1-2
size: NA
CDR3: CASSATGVGGYTF
DNA: TGTGCCAGCAGCGCCACAGGGGTGGGGGGCTACACCTTC

D: NA
V: TRBV10-3
J: TRBJ2-1
size: NA
CDR3: CATVDSLVAYNEQFF
DNA: TGTGCCACCGTGGACAGCCTCGTGGCCTACAATGAGCAGTTCTTC

D: NA
V: TRBV7-2
J: TRBJ2-1
size: NA
CDR3: CASSVSGSLNEQFF
DNA: TGTGCCAGCAGCGTTTCAGGGTCTTTGAATGAGCAGTTCTTC

D: NA
V: TRBV7-2
J: TRBJ2-4
size: NA
CDR3: CASSGPEGPQNIQYF
DNA: TGTGCCAGCAGCGGCCCAGAAGGCCCCCAAAACATTCAGTACTTC

D: NA
V: TRBV11-2
J: TRBJ2-3
size: NA
CDR3: CASTLGTDTQYF
DNA: TGTGCCAGCACTCTTGGGACAGATACGCAGTATTTT

D: NA
V: TRBV3-1
J: TRBJ1-6
size: NA
CDR3: CASSQGVMDSPLHF
DNA: TGTGCCAGCAGCCAGGGGGTTATGGATTCACCCCTCCACTTT

D: NA
V: TRBV6-5
J: TRBJ2-7
size: many
CDR3: CASSSPRERSYEQYF
DNA: TGTGCCAGCAGTTCCCCACGGGAGAGGTCCTACGAGCAGTACTTC